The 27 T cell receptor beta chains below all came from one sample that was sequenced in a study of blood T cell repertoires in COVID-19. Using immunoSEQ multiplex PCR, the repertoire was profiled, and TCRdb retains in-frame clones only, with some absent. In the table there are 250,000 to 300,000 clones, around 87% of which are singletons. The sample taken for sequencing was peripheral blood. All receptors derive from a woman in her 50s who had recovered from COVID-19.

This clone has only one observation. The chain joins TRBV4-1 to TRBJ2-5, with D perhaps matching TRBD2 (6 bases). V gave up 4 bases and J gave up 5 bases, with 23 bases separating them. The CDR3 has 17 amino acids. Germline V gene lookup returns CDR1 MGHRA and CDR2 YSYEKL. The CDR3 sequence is CASSLGSLAFAGETQYF. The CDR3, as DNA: TGCGCCAGCAGCCTTGGGTCGCTAGCGTTCGCAGGGGAGACCCAGTACTTC.

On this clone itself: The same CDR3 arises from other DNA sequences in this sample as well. The CDR3 DNA sequence: TGTGCCAGCAGCGTAGCTACGGGCTCCTACGAGCAGTACTTC. Its protein product is CASSVATGSYEQYF. The chain joins TRBV9 to TRBJ2-7, with D unresolved. V was clipped by 0 bases and J by 0 bases, with 7 bases between them. CDR3 length: 14 residues. Looked up from germline, CDR1 is SGDLS and CDR2 is YYNGEE.

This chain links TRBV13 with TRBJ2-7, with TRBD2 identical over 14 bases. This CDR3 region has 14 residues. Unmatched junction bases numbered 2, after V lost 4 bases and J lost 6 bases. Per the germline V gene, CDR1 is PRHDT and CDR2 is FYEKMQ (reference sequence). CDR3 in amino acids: CASSSGLAGAEQYF. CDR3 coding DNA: TGTGCCAGCAGCTCGGGACTAGCGGGAGCCGAGCAGTACTTC.

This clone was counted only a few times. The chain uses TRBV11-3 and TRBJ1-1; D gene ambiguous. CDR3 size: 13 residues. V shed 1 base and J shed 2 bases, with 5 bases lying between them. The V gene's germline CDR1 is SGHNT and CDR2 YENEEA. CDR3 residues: CASSLAHNTEAFF. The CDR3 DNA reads TGTGCCAGCAGCTTAGCACACAACACTGAAGCTTTCTTT.

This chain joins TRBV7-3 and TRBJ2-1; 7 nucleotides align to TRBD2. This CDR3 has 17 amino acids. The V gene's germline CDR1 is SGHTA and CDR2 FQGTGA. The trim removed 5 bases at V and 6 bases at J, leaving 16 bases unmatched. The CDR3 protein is CASSLPPRTRGPNEQFF. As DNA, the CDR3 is TGTGCCAGCAGCCTCCCCCCTCGGACTAGGGGTCCCAATGAGCAGTTCTTC.

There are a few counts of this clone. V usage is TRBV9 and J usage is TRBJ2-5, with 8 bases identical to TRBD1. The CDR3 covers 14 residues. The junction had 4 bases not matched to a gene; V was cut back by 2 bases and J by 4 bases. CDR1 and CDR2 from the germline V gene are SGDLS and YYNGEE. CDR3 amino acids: CASSVDRGGETQYF. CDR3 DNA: TGTGCCAGCAGCGTTGACAGGGGCGGAGAGACCCAGTACTTC.

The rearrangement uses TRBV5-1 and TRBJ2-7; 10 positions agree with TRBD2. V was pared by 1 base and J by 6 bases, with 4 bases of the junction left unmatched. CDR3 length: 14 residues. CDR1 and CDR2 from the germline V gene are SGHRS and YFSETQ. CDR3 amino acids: CASSLQGLAFEQYF. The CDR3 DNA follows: TGCGCCAGCAGCTTGCAGGGACTAGCGTTCGAGCAGTACTTC.

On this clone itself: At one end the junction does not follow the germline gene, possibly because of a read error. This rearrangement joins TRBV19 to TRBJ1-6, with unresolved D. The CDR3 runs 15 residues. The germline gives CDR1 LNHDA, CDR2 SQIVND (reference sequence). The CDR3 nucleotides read TGTGCCAGCAGTACCGGGTCCACCCTTAATTCACCCCTCCACTTT. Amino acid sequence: CASSTGSTLNSPLHF.

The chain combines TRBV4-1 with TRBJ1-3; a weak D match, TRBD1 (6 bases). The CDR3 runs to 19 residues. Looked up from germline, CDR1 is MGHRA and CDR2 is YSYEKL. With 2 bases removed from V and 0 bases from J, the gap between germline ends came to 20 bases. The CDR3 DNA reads TGCGCCAGCAGCCAATGGGGAATTGGGAGGGGGAACTCTGGAAACACCATATATTTT. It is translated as CASSQWGIGRGNSGNTIYF.

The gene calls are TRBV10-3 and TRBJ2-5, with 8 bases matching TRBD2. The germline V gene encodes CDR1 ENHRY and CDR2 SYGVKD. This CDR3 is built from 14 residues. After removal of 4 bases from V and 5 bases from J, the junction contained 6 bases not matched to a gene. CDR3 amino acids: CAISGVAGFETQYF. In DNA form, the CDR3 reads TGTGCCATCAGTGGTGTAGCGGGGTTCGAGACCCAGTACTTC.

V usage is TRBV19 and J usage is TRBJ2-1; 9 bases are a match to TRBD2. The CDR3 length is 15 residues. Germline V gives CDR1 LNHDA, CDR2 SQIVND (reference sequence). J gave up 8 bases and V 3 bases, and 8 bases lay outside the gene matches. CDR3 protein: CASSISSGAYHEQFF. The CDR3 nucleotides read TGTGCCAGTAGTATTTCTAGCGGGGCGTATCATGAGCAGTTCTTC.

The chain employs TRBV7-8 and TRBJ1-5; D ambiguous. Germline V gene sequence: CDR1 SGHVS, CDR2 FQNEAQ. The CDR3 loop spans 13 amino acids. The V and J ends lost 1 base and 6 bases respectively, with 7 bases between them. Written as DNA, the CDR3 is TGTGCCAGCAGCTTAGGGACTTCTCAGCCCCAGCATTTT. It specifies CASSLGTSQPQHF.

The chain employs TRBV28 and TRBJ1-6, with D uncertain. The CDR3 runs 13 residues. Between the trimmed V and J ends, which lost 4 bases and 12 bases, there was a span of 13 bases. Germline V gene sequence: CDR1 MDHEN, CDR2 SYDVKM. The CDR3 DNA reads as TGTGCCAGCAGTTCCCCCCCTAGGATACCCCTCCACTTT. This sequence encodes CASSSPPRIPLHF.

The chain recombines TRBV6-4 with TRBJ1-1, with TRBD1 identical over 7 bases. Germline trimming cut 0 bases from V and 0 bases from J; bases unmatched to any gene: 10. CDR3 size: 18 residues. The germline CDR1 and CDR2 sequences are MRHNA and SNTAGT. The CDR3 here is CASSDSAPGGIMNTEAFF. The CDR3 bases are TGTGCCAGCAGTGACTCCGCCCCAGGGGGTATCATGAACACTGAAGCTTTCTTT.

CDR3 nucleotide sequence: TGTGCCAGCAGTGAAGCGATCCTGGGACAGGCGAACACCGGGGAGCTGTTTTTT. Protein sequence: CASSEAILGQANTGELFF. The rearrangement links TRBV6-1 to TRBJ2-2; 8 bases match TRBD1. The trim removed 0 bases at V and 0 bases at J, leaving 6 bases unmatched. The CDR3 totals 18 residues. CDR1 and CDR2 (germline): MNHNS, SASEGT.

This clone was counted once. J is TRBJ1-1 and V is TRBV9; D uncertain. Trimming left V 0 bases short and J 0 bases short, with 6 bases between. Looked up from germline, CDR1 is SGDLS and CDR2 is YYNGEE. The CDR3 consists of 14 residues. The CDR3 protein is CASSVDLLNTEAFF. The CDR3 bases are TGTGCCAGCAGCGTAGATCTGTTGAACACTGAAGCTTTCTTT.

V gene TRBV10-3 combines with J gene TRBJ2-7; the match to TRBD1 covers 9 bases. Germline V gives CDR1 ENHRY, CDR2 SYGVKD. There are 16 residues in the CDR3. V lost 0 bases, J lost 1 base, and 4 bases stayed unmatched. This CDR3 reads CAISESGTGRSYEQYF. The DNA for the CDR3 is TGTGCCATCAGTGAGTCGGGGACAGGGAGATCCTACGAGCAGTACTTC.

CDR3 nucleotides: TGTGCCAGCAGTTCGGGAACAGGGAAGCAGCCCCAGCATTTT. Translated: CASSSGTGKQPQHF. This chain uses TRBV28 with TRBJ1-5; tentative D call: TRBD1 (6 bases). CDR3 length equals 14 residues. Germline CDR1 reads MDHEN; CDR2 reads SYDVKM. Trimming took 4 bases from V and 7 from J, leaving 14 bases between them.

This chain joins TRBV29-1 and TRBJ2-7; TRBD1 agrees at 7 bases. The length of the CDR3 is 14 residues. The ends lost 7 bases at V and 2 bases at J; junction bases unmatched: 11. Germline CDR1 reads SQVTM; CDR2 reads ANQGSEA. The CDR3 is CSANSRDRPYEQYF. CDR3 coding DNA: TGCAGCGCAAACTCACGGGACAGACCCTACGAGCAGTACTTC.

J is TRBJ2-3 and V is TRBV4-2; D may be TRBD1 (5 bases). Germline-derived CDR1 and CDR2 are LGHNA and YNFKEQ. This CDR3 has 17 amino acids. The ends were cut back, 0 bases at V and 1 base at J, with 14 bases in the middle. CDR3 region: CASSQEPVSRGTDTQYF. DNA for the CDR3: TGTGCCAGCAGCCAAGAGCCGGTTAGCAGGGGCACAGATACGCAGTATTTT.

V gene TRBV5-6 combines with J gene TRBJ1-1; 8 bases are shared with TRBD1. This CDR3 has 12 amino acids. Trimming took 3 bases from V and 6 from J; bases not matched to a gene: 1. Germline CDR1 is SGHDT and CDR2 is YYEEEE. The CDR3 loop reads CASSWTGSEAFF. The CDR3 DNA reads TGTGCCAGCAGCTGGACAGGGTCTGAAGCTTTCTTT.

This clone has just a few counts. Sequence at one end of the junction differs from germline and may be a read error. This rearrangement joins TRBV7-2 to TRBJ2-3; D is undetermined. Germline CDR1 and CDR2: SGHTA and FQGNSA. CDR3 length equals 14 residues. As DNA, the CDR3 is TGTGCCAGCAGCGTAGCCTACAGCACAGATACGCAGTATTTT. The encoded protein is CASSVAYSTDTQYF. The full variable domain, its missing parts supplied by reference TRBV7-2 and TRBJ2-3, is GAGVSQSPSNKVTEKGKDVELRCDPISGHTALYWYRQSLGQGLEFLIYFQGNSAPDKSGLPSDRFSAERTGGSVSTLTIQRTQQEDSAVYLCASSVAYSTDTQYFGPGTRLTVL.

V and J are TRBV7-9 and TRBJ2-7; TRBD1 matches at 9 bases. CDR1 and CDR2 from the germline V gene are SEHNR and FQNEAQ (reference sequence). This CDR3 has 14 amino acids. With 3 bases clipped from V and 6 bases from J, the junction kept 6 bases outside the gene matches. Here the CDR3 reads CASSFPGTGSEQYF. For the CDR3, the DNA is TGTGCCAGCAGCTTTCCTGGGACAGGGAGCGAGCAGTACTTC.

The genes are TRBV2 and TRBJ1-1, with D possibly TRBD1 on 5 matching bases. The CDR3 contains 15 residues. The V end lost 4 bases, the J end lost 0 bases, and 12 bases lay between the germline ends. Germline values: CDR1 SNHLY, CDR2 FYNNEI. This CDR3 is CASSGHRGLNTEAFF. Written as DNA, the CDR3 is TGTGCCAGCAGTGGGCATCGGGGGTTGAACACTGAAGCTTTCTTT.

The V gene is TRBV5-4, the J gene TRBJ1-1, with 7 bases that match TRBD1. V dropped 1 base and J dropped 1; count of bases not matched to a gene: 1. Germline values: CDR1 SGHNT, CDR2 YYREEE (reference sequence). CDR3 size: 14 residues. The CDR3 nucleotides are TGTGCCAGCAGCTTGTGGACAGGGAACACTGAAGCTTTCTTT. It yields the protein CASSLWTGNTEAFF.

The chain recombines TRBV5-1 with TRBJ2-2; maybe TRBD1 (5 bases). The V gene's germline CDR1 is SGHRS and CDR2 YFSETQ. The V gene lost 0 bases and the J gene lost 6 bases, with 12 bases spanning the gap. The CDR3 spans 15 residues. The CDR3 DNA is TGCGCCAGCAGCTTGGACCGGTTAGGGGCCGGGGAGCTGTTTTTT. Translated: CASSLDRLGAGELFF.

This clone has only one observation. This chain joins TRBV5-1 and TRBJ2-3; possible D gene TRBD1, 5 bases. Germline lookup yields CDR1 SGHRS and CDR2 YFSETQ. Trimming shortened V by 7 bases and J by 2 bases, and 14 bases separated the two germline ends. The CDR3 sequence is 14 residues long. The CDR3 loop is CASGSQGSTDTQYF. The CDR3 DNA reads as TGCGCCAGCGGTTCCCAGGGTTCCACAGATACGCAGTATTTT.